This section outlines one TCR beta chain sequence together with its context. Antigen unknown. The data belong to a study of T cell repertoires in aging, cancer and after chemotherapy. Study context: Paired samples before and after chemotherapy came from chronic lymphocytic leukemia patients on fludarabine- or bendamustine-based regimens.

Findings and limits, study-wide: Healthy donors lost TCR diversity with age mainly through richness, cancer patients through richness and evenness. In each cancer cohort, median generation probability increased across chemotherapy, suggesting thymic output rebounded. These repertoire data do not allow conclusions about immunological memory after chemotherapy.

TRB rearrangements spanning V, D and J were amplified using mixed TRB-A/B primers. MiXCR was run by TCRdb on the multiplex PCR reads, yielding one entry per CDR3 protein. The sample shows thousands of distinct CDR3 sequences, approximately 33% of them seen only once. Between the trimmed V and J ends, which lost 5 bases and 6 bases, there was a span of 19 bases. The CDR3 runs to 16 residues. Germline-derived CDR1 and CDR2 are LNHDA and SQIVND (reference sequence). TCR beta rearrangements were amplified from peripheral blood genomic DNA. This chain links TRBV19 with TRBJ1-4; a weak D match, TRBD1 (6 bases). The sequenced sample was blood. This receptor was obtained from a human donor with a blood cancer. CDR3 amino acids: CASSGQGTPSDEKLFF. The CDR3 DNA follows: TGTGCCAGTAGTGGGCAGGGGACGCCCTCCGATGAAAAACTGTTTTTT.